What follows are 4 T cell receptor beta chains derived from one specimen sequenced in a study of OX40 agonist ivuxolimab in advanced cancers. Libraries were prepared by immunoSEQ multiplex PCR; TCRdb keeps only in-frame clonotypes and omits some of them. Found here are tens of thousands of clones, about 89% of them singletons; the top ten hold approximately 0.72%. Sequencing used CD4+ or CD8+ T cells sorted from blood, obtained in a trial of the OX40 agonist ivuxolimab. Receptors originate from an adult with an advanced solid tumor such as melanoma, head and neck, liver or kidney cancer.

This sequence joins TRBV11-2 and TRBJ2-3, with D perhaps TRBD2 (6 bases). From germline, CDR1 is SGHAT and CDR2 FQNNGV. The CDR3 runs to 15 residues. With 5 bases removed from V and 9 bases from J, the gap between germline ends came to 21 bases. This CDR3 reads CASSTKAGPTGTQYF. CDR3 DNA: TGTGCCAGCAGCACTAAAGCGGGCCCAACGGGGACGCAGTATTTT.

The V gene is TRBV19, the J gene TRBJ1-2; D gene ambiguous. CDR3 length: 14 residues. The germline V and J ends were trimmed by 0 bases and 4 bases, with 9 bases remaining between them. CDR1 and CDR2 (germline): LNHDA, SQIVND (reference sequence). The CDR3 is CASSIDSSLYGYTF. Written as DNA, the CDR3 is TGTGCCAGTAGTATAGACAGTTCCCTCTATGGCTACACCTTC.

The CDR3 DNA follows: TGTGCCAGCAGCCTCTGGTTGACGGGAGTCGGCACTGAAGCTTTCTTT. Its protein is CASSLWLTGVGTEAFF. The chain joins TRBV7-8 to TRBJ1-1; D unresolved. The CDR3 length is 16 residues. V was pared by 5 bases and J by 4 bases, with 20 bases between. The germline CDR1 and CDR2 sequences are SGHVS and FQNEAQ.

The rearrangement joins TRBV2 to TRBJ1-6; TRBD1 matches at 10 bases. Trimming removed 6 bases from V and 9 bases from J; junction bases left unmatched: 5. The length of the CDR3 is 14 residues. In germline, CDR1 is SNHLY, CDR2 FYNNEI. CDR3 nucleotides: TGTGCCAGCAGCATAGACAGGGGGCTTTCACCCCTCCACTTT. It encodes CASSIDRGLSPLHF.